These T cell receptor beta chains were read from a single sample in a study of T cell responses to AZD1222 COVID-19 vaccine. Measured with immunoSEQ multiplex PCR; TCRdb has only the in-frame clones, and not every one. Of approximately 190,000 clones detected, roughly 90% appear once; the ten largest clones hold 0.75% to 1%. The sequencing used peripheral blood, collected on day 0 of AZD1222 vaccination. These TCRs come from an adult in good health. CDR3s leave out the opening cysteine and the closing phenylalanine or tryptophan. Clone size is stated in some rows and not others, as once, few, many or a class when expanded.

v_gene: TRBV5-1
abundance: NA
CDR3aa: ASSLTSREGPQETQY

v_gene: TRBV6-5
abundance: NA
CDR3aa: ASSYGTGLYEQY

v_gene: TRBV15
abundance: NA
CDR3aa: ATSYLLQETQY

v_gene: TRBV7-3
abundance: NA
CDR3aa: ASSLARVHNEQF

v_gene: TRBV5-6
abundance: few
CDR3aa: ASSLVPGQKFEAF

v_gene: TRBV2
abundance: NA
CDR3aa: ASSGGLGRTDTQY

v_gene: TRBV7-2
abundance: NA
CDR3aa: ASSFGFQETQY

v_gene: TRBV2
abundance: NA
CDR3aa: ASSFLQGNTGELF

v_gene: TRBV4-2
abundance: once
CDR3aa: ASSPRGDTGELF

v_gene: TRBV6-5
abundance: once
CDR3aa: ASSYSEEGYEQY

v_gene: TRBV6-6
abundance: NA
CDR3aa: ASRSVTLYSNQPQH

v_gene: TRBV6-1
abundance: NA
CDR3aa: ASSELETLPLH

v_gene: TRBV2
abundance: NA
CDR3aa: ASRPGNQPQH